This passage covers 10 T cell receptor beta chains from one sample sequenced in a study of cytomegalovirus exposure and HLA in healthy donors. The primer mix had 60 Vbeta and 13 Jbeta primers. Libraries were prepared by immunoSEQ multiplex PCR; TCRdb keeps only in-frame clonotypes and omits some of them. The table includes roughly 120,000 clones, around 82% detected once. The material sequenced was PBMCs. Receptor source: a man aged 35 to 55 in good health and CMV-seronegative.

The rearrangement links TRBV5-1 to TRBJ2-2, with 8 bases that match TRBD1. The CDR3 is 17 amino acids. Germline CDR1 and CDR2: SGHRS and YFSETQ. J lost 0 bases, V lost 4 bases, and 8 bases had no gene match. The DNA for the CDR3 is TGCGCCAGCAGCAACACCGGGACAGGTTCGAACACCGGGGAGCTGTTTTTT. Its protein product is CASSNTGTGSNTGELFF.

J is TRBJ2-3 and V is TRBV7-9, with D tentatively TRBD2 (5 bases). CDR1 and CDR2 from the germline V gene are SEHNR and FQNEAQ (reference sequence). V was pared by 2 bases and J by 1 base, with 10 bases between. CDR3 length equals 15 residues. The CDR3 DNA sequence: TGTGCCAGCAGCTTAAAGAGGGCCGGCACAGATACGCAGTATTTT. Translation gives CASSLKRAGTDTQYF.

The J gene is TRBJ2-3, the V gene TRBV4-1, with TRBD1 identical over 9 bases. Germline V gene data show CDR1 as MGHRA and CDR2 as YSYEKL. The CDR3 contains 17 residues. The trim removed 1 base at V and 4 bases at J, leaving 9 bases unmatched. CDR3 residues: CASSQAGTGIRPDTQYF. The CDR3 DNA sequence: TGCGCCAGCAGCCAAGCGGGGACAGGGATAAGGCCAGATACGCAGTATTTT.

The gene calls are TRBV28 and TRBJ1-6; TRBD1 agrees at 8 bases. The trim removed 6 bases at V and 15 bases at J, leaving 10 bases unmatched. This CDR3 has 13 amino acids. CDR1 is MDHEN, CDR2 SYDVKM, per germline. CDR3: CASSKDRGWGLHF. The DNA of the CDR3 is TGTGCCAGCAGCAAAGACAGGGGTTGGGGCCTCCACTTT.

The chain combines TRBV2 with TRBJ2-7, with TRBD1 as a possible D gene (5 bases). The CDR3 runs 14 residues. Trimming pared 7 bases from V and 5 bases from J, leaving 18 bases between. Germline V gene lookup returns CDR1 SNHLY and CDR2 FYNNEI. The CDR3 is CASITRKGVNEQYF. Here the CDR3 DNA reads TGTGCCAGCATCACTCGAAAAGGGGTCAACGAGCAGTACTTC.

J is TRBJ2-5 and V is TRBV2, with TRBD1 matching over 7 bases. With 6 bases clipped from V and 3 bases from J, the junction kept 7 bases outside the gene matches. The CDR3 totals 14 residues. The germline V gene has CDR1 SNHLY and CDR2 FYNNEI. CDR3 in amino acids: CASRTPGQKETQYF. The CDR3 nucleotides read TGTGCCAGCAGAACACCGGGACAGAAAGAGACCCAGTACTTC.

This sequence joins TRBV7-3 and TRBJ2-3; the D gene is possibly TRBD2 (5 bases). From germline, CDR1 is SGHTA and CDR2 FQGTGA. Trimming pared 2 bases from V and 2 bases from J, leaving 8 bases between. The CDR3 runs 14 residues. The CDR3 nucleotides are TGTGCCAGCAGCTTAGAGGGTCCCACAGATACGCAGTATTTT. This translates into CASSLEGPTDTQYF.

CDR3 in amino acids: CASSVAEGLGQETQYF. The CDR3 DNA reads as TGTGCCAGCAGCGTAGCTGAGGGCTTAGGGCAAGAGACCCAGTACTTC. The chain carries TRBV9 and TRBJ2-5; D perhaps matches TRBD2 (5 bases). The CDR3 consists of 16 residues. Germline V gene lookup returns CDR1 SGDLS and CDR2 YYNGEE. Trimming removed 0 bases from V and 2 bases from J, with 14 bases in between.

The gene calls are TRBV30 and TRBJ2-7; the match to TRBD1 covers 7 bases. The CDR3 consists of 11 residues. The germline V gene has CDR1 GTSNPN and CDR2 SVGIG (reference sequence). J lost 5 bases, V lost 5 bases, and 3 bases had no gene match. The CDR3 loop reads CAWARGNEQYF. DNA of the CDR3: TGTGCCTGGGCCAGGGGGAACGAGCAGTACTTC.

The V and J genes are TRBV11-2 and TRBJ2-7; the D gene is possibly TRBD1 (5 bases). Germline V gene data show CDR1 as SGHAT and CDR2 as FQNNGV. Trimming stripped 1 base from V and 4 bases from J, with 17 bases between. The CDR3 runs 16 residues. CDR3 sequence: CASSLGPNPTGYEQYF. DNA of the CDR3: TGTGCCAGCAGCTTAGGTCCTAATCCCACAGGTTACGAGCAGTACTTC.